Below, 5 T cell receptor beta chains from the same sample are listed, as sequenced in a study of T cells after yellow fever vaccination (dated by TCRdb to 2018 to 2020). Library method: 5' RACE. The run used an Illumina HiSeq 2500. TCRdb ran its own pipeline on the public reads, namely fastp trimming at Q25 and MiXCR clone calling, and kept in-frame beta chains. When rows share a CDR3 protein, they turn into one entry using the most common DNA and genes. For this sample the table gives fewer than 150,000 distinct CDR3 sequences, of which about 7.2% were detected only once. The ten most abundant clones make up roughly 2.8% of the sample. The treatment or condition label of this sample denotes: live attenuated yellow fever vaccine strain. Sequenced here: CD4+ T cells sorted from PBMCs, sampled more than 35 days after the first yellow fever vaccination. The receptors were sampled from a man between 18 and 29 years old who received the YFV17D yellow fever vaccine.

The chain employs TRBV12-3 or TRBV12-4 and TRBJ1-1, with D maybe TRBD1 (5 bases). The CDR3 length is 13 residues. Trimming stripped 8 bases from V and 6 bases from J, with 16 bases between. CDR3 residues: CASGSGARAEAFF. The CDR3, as DNA: TGTGCCAGCGGTTCCGGGGCCAGGGCTGAAGCTTTCTTT.

With regard to this clonotype: Germline and junction disagree at one end, which may indicate a read error. The chain is built from TRBV3-1 and TRBJ2-3; the D call may be TRBD1 or TRBD2 (7 bases each). CDR1 LGHDT and CDR2 YNNKEL come from the germline V gene (reference sequence). There are 18 residues in the CDR3. The CDR3 nucleotides are TGTGCCTGCAGCCCCAGGAGGGGGCGGGGGACCTTCACAGATACGCAGTATTTT. Its protein is CACSPRRGRGTFTDTQYF.

This clonotype was picked up many times. The chain recombines TRBV5-1 with TRBJ1-1; D is undetermined. Germline assignment: CDR1 SGHRS and CDR2 YFSETQ. The length of the CDR3 is 13 residues. V lost 6 bases and J lost 1, with 10 bases in between. The CDR3 coding sequence is TGCGCCAGCACGGGCAGTCCGAACACTGAAGCTTTCTTT. Translated: CASTGSPNTEAFF.

This clonotype was counted many times. This rearrangement joins TRBV19 to TRBJ2-2; 9 bases match TRBD1. The CDR3 spans 18 residues. In germline, CDR1 is LNHDA, CDR2 SQIVND (reference sequence). The V segment lost 4 bases and the J segment 0 bases; nucleotides outside the gene matches: 9. The chain's CDR3 is CASSKKPGQGSNTGELFF. The CDR3 bases are TGTGCCAGTAGTAAAAAACCGGGACAGGGTTCGAACACCGGGGAGCTGTTTTTT.

This clonotype came up many times. The V and J genes are TRBV20-1 and TRBJ1-2; D remains unclear. CDR3 size: 11 residues. The V and J ends lost 5 bases and 4 bases respectively, with 8 bases between them. CDR1 is DFQATT and CDR2 is SNEGSKA in the germline V gene (reference sequence). CDR3 nucleotides: TGCAGTGCTTTGCCAGGCTATGGCTACACCTTC. As protein: CSALPGYGYTF.